Each of the 28 T cell receptor beta chains below was sequenced from the same sample in a study of T-cell memory formation after mild COVID-19. One entry per CDR3 protein, called by TCRdb with MiXCR from the 5' RACE reads. The repertoire holds about 540,000 distinct CDR3 sequences, with around 20% as singletons. Input material: PBMCs or a T cell subset sorted from them (not recorded which). These receptors came from an adult woman who had mild COVID-19 (a few samples of this study predate the infection). Cell type and time point are not known.

The genes are TRBV5-1 and TRBJ2-3; TRBD2 matches 9 bases. With V trimmed by 4 bases and J by 0 bases, 9 bases remained unmatched. CDR1 is SGHRS, CDR2 YFSETQ, per germline. The CDR3 covers 17 residues. This chain's CDR3 is CASSGTTSGLSTDTQYF. DNA of the CDR3: TGCGCCAGCAGCGGAACCACTAGCGGGCTAAGCACAGATACGCAGTATTTT.

The rearrangement joins TRBV6-6 to TRBJ2-5; no reliable D call. The CDR3 consists of 14 residues. Germline V CDR1 and CDR2: MNHNY, SVGAGI (reference sequence). V was shortened by 6 bases and J by 2 bases, with 13 bases between the two germline ends. This CDR3 is CASRTIDQQETQYF. CDR3 DNA: TGTGCCAGCAGGACGATAGACCAGCAAGAGACCCAGTACTTC.

The V and J genes are TRBV29-1 and TRBJ2-1; D not certain. There are 10 residues in the CDR3. V lost 6 bases, J lost 9 bases, and 9 bases lay in between. Germline V lookup: CDR1 SQVTM, CDR2 ANQGSEA. The CDR3 loop is CSVSLFEQFF. The CDR3 bases are TGCAGCGTATCTTTATTTGAGCAGTTCTTC.

This clonotype has only a few counts. J is TRBJ2-1 and V is TRBV7-2; a weak D match, TRBD2 (5 bases). The CDR3 runs 16 residues. V was cut by 5 bases and J by 6 bases, with 20 bases left in between. Germline-derived CDR1 and CDR2 are SGHTA and FQGNSA. The CDR3 region has the DNA TGTGCCAGCAGCCGGAGGTCCGGGATGGGTGGCAATGAGCAGTTCTTC. This translates into CASSRRSGMGGNEQFF.

This clonotype was seen a handful of times. The V call is TRBV7-2, the J call TRBJ2-3; possible D gene TRBD2, 6 bases. V dropped 6 bases and J dropped 6 bases, with 22 bases sitting between them. Germline-derived CDR1 and CDR2 are SGHTA and FQGNSA. The CDR3 runs 16 residues. The DNA for the CDR3 is TGTGCCAGCAGGCCGACTACTAGCAGGAAAGGGGATACGCAGTATTTT. This gives the protein CASRPTTSRKGDTQYF.

The chain recombines TRBV20-1 with TRBJ2-7, with 8 bases that match TRBD2. V lost 3 bases and J lost 3; bases outside the gene matches: 4. This CDR3 is 13 amino acids long. Germline V CDR1 and CDR2: DFQATT, SNEGSKA (reference sequence). The CDR3 loop reads CSARRGLDYEQYF. In nucleotides, the CDR3 is TGCAGTGCTAGGCGGGGACTAGACTACGAGCAGTACTTC.

The chain uses TRBV25-1 and TRBJ2-5, with 12 positions matching TRBD1. The CDR3 runs to 17 residues. Germline trimming cut 6 bases from V and 4 bases from J; bases unmatched to any gene: 12. CDR1 and CDR2 from the germline V gene are MGHDK and SYGVNS. CDR3 DNA sequence: TGTGCCAGCAGCCCCGGGACAGGGGGCGCGGGGGGAGAGACCCAGTACTTC. It yields the protein CASSPGTGGAGGETQYF.

V is TRBV2 and J is TRBJ2-5, with 8 bases identical to TRBD1. Germline V gene data show CDR1 as SNHLY and CDR2 as FYNNEI. The CDR3 runs to 15 residues. After removal of 2 bases from V and 5 bases from J, the junction contained 7 bases not matched to a gene. The CDR3 coding sequence is TGTGCCAGCAGTGAAAGGGGGCAGGGGGCCGAGACCCAGTACTTC. Its protein is CASSERGQGAETQYF. The entire variable domain, with the rest obtained from reference TRBV2 and TRBJ2-5, is as follows: EPEVTQTPSHQVTQMGQEVILRCVPISNHLYFYWYRQILGQKVEFLVSFYNNEISEKSEIFDDQFSVERPDGSNFTLKIRSTKLEDSAMYFCASSERGQGAETQYFGPGTRLLVL.

In this sample, this clonotype turned up a few times. This chain connects TRBV20-1 to TRBJ2-5, with D hard to call. The length of the CDR3 is 13 residues. The V gene lost 1 base and the J gene lost 4 bases, with 10 bases spanning the gap. Germline-derived CDR1 and CDR2 are DFQATT and SNEGSKA (reference sequence). The CDR3 nucleotides are TGCAGTGCTAGAGCGGTTCCGCTAGAGACCCAGTACTTC. Protein product: CSARAVPLETQYF.

Turning to this clonotype: A much larger clone is a single base away; this may be a read error. This chain connects TRBV12-3 or TRBV12-4 to TRBJ2-1; TRBD2 agrees at 7 bases. J was trimmed by 0 bases and V by 2 bases; bases with no gene match: 4. The CDR3 contains 16 residues. The CDR3 nucleotides read TGTGCCAGCAGTTTATGGGGGGGGAGCTCCTACAATGAGCAGTTCTTC. It codes for CASSLWGGSSYNEQFF.

This clonotype was recorded a few times. CDR3 loop: CASSRAGYSYEQYF. CDR3 coding DNA: TGTGCCAGCAGTAGAGCGGGCTACTCCTACGAGCAGTACTTC. The V gene is TRBV6-2 or TRBV6-3, the J gene TRBJ2-7; D perhaps matches TRBD2 (6 bases). The V gene's germline CDR1 is MNHEY and CDR2 SVGEGT. Trimming cost V 5 bases and J 0 bases, with 11 bases left between them. The length of the CDR3 is 14 residues.

The table lists this clonotype with a few counts. The chain has TRBV7-8 and TRBJ1-1; no reliable D call. The germline V gene encodes CDR1 SGHVS and CDR2 FQNEAQ. V shed 4 bases and J shed 0 bases, with 12 bases lying between them. The CDR3 sequence is 15 residues long. The chain's CDR3 is CASSSEGSLNTEAFF. CDR3 nucleotides: TGTGCCAGCAGCTCCGAGGGCAGCTTGAACACTGAAGCTTTCTTT.

This chain links TRBV12-3 or TRBV12-4 with TRBJ1-5, with D possibly being TRBD1 (5 bases). Between the trimmed V and J ends, which lost 3 bases and 0 bases, there was a span of 12 bases. The CDR3 contains 16 residues. CDR3 residues: CASSLQGTYSNQPQHF. CDR3 sequence (DNA): TGTGCCAGCAGTTTGCAGGGAACCTATAGCAATCAGCCCCAGCATTTT.

Here the CDR3 reads CASSDPRNTDTQYF. CDR3 in DNA: TGTGCCAGCAGTGATCCCAGGAACACAGATACGCAGTATTTT. The rearrangement links TRBV2 to TRBJ2-3, with D unclear. The V gene lost 3 bases and the J gene lost 2 bases, with 9 bases spanning the gap. CDR1 is SNHLY and CDR2 is FYNNEI in the germline V gene. The CDR3 spans 14 residues.

This clonotype was observed a handful of times. The chain carries TRBV9 and TRBJ2-5, with D possibly TRBD1 on 5 matching bases. This CDR3 contains 13 residues. Trimming took off 2 bases at V and 5 bases at J, with 10 bases between the two ends. CDR1 is SGDLS and CDR2 is YYNGEE in the germline V gene. The CDR3 here is CASSVQGLETQYF. The CDR3 DNA sequence: TGTGCCAGCAGCGTCCAGGGTCTGGAGACCCAGTACTTC.

The genes are TRBV30 and TRBJ2-1; D perhaps matches TRBD2 (6 bases). V was shortened by 2 bases and J by 0 bases, with 11 bases between the two germline ends. From germline, CDR1 is GTSNPN and CDR2 SVGIG (reference sequence). The CDR3 is made up of 15 amino acids. The CDR3 DNA reads as TGTGCCTGGAGTCTGGGACTCATCTCCTACAATGAGCAGTTCTTC. This codes for CAWSLGLISYNEQFF.

A few counts support this clonotype. The chain employs TRBV12-3 or TRBV12-4 and TRBJ2-5, with D maybe TRBD1 (6 bases). V dropped 4 bases and J dropped 4 bases, with 16 bases sitting between them. The CDR3 sequence is 15 residues long. CDR3 residues: CASSSGTKGGETQYF. The CDR3 DNA reads TGTGCCAGCAGTTCCGGGACAAAAGGGGGAGAGACCCAGTACTTC.

The chain combines TRBV10-3 with TRBJ2-1, with no clear D. The CDR3 spans 16 residues. Looked up from germline, CDR1 is ENHRY and CDR2 is SYGVKD. V was shortened by 2 bases and J by 4 bases, with 15 bases between the two germline ends. In nucleotides, the CDR3 is TGTGCCATCAGTGAGGGCGTGCGATCCGGATACAATGAGCAGTTCTTC. Translating it yields CAISEGVRSGYNEQFF.

The chain carries TRBV5-1 and TRBJ1-1; D may be TRBD1 (6 bases). The CDR3 consists of 16 residues. Trimming removed 4 bases at V and 0 bases at J, with 16 bases between. The germline V gene encodes CDR1 SGHRS and CDR2 YFSETQ. As DNA, the CDR3 is TGCGCCAGCAGCGGGGAGGACAGCCCAGTGAACACTGAAGCTTTCTTT. Amino acids: CASSGEDSPVNTEAFF.

This clonotype has more than one count but fewer than ten. As DNA, the CDR3 is TGCAGCGTTGAGTGGGCTGTAAATCAGCCCCAGCATTTT. It is translated as CSVEWAVNQPQHF. The gene calls are TRBV29-1 and TRBJ1-5, with D hard to call. The CDR3 consists of 13 residues. Trimming removed 3 bases from V and 4 bases from J, with 10 bases in between. CDR1 and CDR2 (germline): SQVTM, ANQGSEA.

This rearrangement joins TRBV9 to TRBJ1-2; TRBD1 aligns across 7 bases. V shed 4 bases and J 7 bases; nucleotides not matched to a gene: 13. CDR1 SGDLS and CDR2 YYNGEE come from the germline V gene. The CDR3 is made up of 15 amino acids. The CDR3: CASSPPTGPRSGYTF. The CDR3 coding sequence is TGTGCCAGCAGCCCACCGACAGGGCCCCGGTCTGGCTACACCTTC. Supplemented by reference TRBV9 and TRBJ1-2, the full variable domain reads DSGVTQTPKHLITATGQRVTLRCSPRSGDLSVYWYQQSLDQGLQFLIQYYNGEERAKGNILERFSAQQFPDLHSELNLSSLELGDSALYFCASSPPTGPRSGYTFGSGTRLTVV.

The rearrangement joins TRBV20-1 to TRBJ1-1; D perhaps matches TRBD1 (5 bases). In germline, CDR1 is DFQATT, CDR2 SNEGSKA (reference sequence). Trimming stripped 3 bases from V and 4 bases from J, with 15 bases between. The CDR3 consists of 14 residues. The DNA of the CDR3 is TGCAGTGCTAGTGGCGTTTACGGGGCCACTGAAGCTTTCTTT. Residues: CSASGVYGATEAFF.

The gene calls are TRBV18 and TRBJ2-5; D is undetermined. This CDR3 contains 14 residues. Germline CDR1 reads KGHSH; CDR2 reads LQKENI. V was shortened by 2 bases and J by 3 bases, with 10 bases between the two germline ends. This CDR3 reads CASSPMAEKETQYF. The CDR3 region has the DNA TGTGCCAGCTCACCAATGGCGGAAAAAGAGACCCAGTACTTC.

The table lists this clonotype with a few counts. The genes are TRBV6-5 and TRBJ2-3; 7 bases map to TRBD2. From germline, CDR1 is MNHEY and CDR2 SVGAGI. This CDR3 has 16 amino acids. With V trimmed by 4 bases and J by 1 base, 8 bases remained unmatched. CDR3 amino acids: CASSSWTSSGTDTQYF. DNA for the CDR3: TGTGCCAGCAGTTCCTGGACTAGTTCTGGCACAGATACGCAGTATTTT.

This clonotype has more than one count but fewer than ten. The chain links TRBV7-9 to TRBJ1-1; TRBD1 matches at 9 bases. This CDR3 is 16 amino acids long. In germline, CDR1 is SEHNR, CDR2 FQNEAQ (reference sequence). Unmatched junction bases numbered 4, after V lost 1 base and J lost 1 base. CDR3 sequence (DNA): TGTGCCAGCAGCTTAGGCGGGACAGGGAGGAACACTGAAGCTTTCTTT. Its protein product is CASSLGGTGRNTEAFF.

The V and J genes are TRBV5-4 and TRBJ2-7; perhaps TRBD2 as D (6 bases). This CDR3 spans 14 amino acids. Trimming cost V 4 bases and J 2 bases, with 13 bases left between them. The germline gives CDR1 SGHNT, CDR2 YYREEE (reference sequence). As DNA, the CDR3 is TGTGCCAGCAGCCTGGCGGGATACCCCTACGAGCAGTACTTC. Encoded protein: CASSLAGYPYEQYF.

This clonotype was counted a few times. The gene calls are TRBV29-1 and TRBJ1-5; no clear D gene. This CDR3 is 13 amino acids long. Germline V lookup: CDR1 SQVTM, CDR2 ANQGSEA. V dropped 4 bases and J dropped 4 bases, with 11 bases sitting between them. The CDR3 DNA reads TGCAGCGTTGGAAGTCGGGTGAATCAGCCCCAGCATTTT. This translates into CSVGSRVNQPQHF.

The table lists this clonotype with many counts. This rearrangement joins TRBV15 to TRBJ2-2, with 10 bases identical to TRBD2. The germline V gene encodes CDR1 LNHNV and CDR2 YYDKDF (reference sequence). The J segment lost 1 base and the V segment lost 1 base, leaving 6 bases of the junction unmatched. The CDR3 covers 18 residues. CDR3 region: CATSRGTGLAVNTGELFF. The CDR3 DNA sequence: TGTGCCACCAGCAGAGGAACCGGACTAGCGGTGAACACCGGGGAGCTGTTTTTT.